This T cell receptor beta chain originates from a study of T cell changes during pregnancy in multiple sclerosis. From germline, CDR1 is SGHRS and CDR2 YFSETQ. CDR3 length: 15 residues. J was trimmed by 0 bases and V by 5 bases; bases with no gene match: 8. Assay used: immunoSEQ multiplex PCR; TCRdb lists only in-frame clones, some missing. Among 33,000 or so clones listed, 75% to 90% were seen once. The chain has TRBV5-1 and TRBJ2-7; the match to TRBD2 covers 7 bases. This receptor was taken from a female donor with multiple sclerosis, enrolled in a pregnancy study. The starting material was CD8+ T cells from peripheral blood mononuclear cells, obtained in the second trimester of pregnancy. The CDR3 reads CASRPGSGSSYEQYF. DNA of the CDR3: TGCGCCAGCAGGCCAGGTAGCGGGTCCTCCTACGAGCAGTACTTC.